A selection of T cell receptor beta chains follows, all from one sample in a study of blood T cell repertoires in COVID-19. Assay: immunoSEQ multiplex PCR; the TCRdb copy retains only in-frame clones and omits some. The sample yields 310,000 or so clones, 87% seen once. The sample was PBMCs or T cells enriched from blood (not recorded which). The receptors here all came from a woman between 40 and 55 years old who had recovered from COVID-19. CDR3s include the opening cysteine and the closing phenylalanine or tryptophan.

>TRBV2|TRBJ2-5
CASSVGQPYGETQYF
>TRBV7-9|TRBJ1-1
CASSPPHRANTEAFF
>TRBV4-3|TRBJ2-7
CASSHDLAYEQYF
>TRBV18|TRBJ2-3
CASSPNTGADTQYF
>TRBV7-9|TRBJ2-7
CASSLPRGTSLFDEQYF
>TRBV5-1|TRBJ2-1
CASSLRTSAEYNEQFF
>TRBV18|TRBJ2-2
CASSPPGQGLFTGELFF
>TRBV14|TRBJ2-1
CASSQETPLSLPSGRTYNEQFF
>TRBV27|TRBJ2-1
CASSLGTGYNEQFF
>TRBV19|TRBJ2-5
CASSRSSQETQYF
>TRBV7-9|TRBJ2-1
CASSSITGGGEQFF
>TRBV2|TRBJ2-5
CATSQWGQGAGETQYF
>TRBV2|TRBJ1-6
CAGQTDPSSYNSPLHF
>TRBV7-2|TRBJ1-1
CASSYGQGGLAFF
>TRBV5-4|TRBJ2-1
CALGGGGHNEQFF
>TRBV5-1|TRBJ2-6
CASRTGDNSGANVLTF
>TRBV24-1|TRBJ2-2
CATSDLGGSGELFF
>TRBV24-1|TRBJ2-2
CATSRGTITTGELFF
>TRBV6-4|TRBJ2-2
CASSELTNTGELFF
>TRBV28|TRBJ1-5
CASSLEGRLGWVGNQPQHF
>TRBV5-1|TRBJ2-5
CASSLVRVEETQYF
>TRBV7-2|TRBJ2-5
CASRGQEQETQYF
>TRBV13|TRBJ2-7
CASSQGYEQYF
>TRBV19|TRBJ2-3
CASSNTGLAGVGTDTQYF
>TRBV25-1|TRBJ1-2
CASSGRDRGKGGYTF
>TRBV7-2|TRBJ2-1
CASSPGQGGGYNEQFF
>TRBV11-3|TRBJ2-1
CASSFSGNNEQFF
>TRBV19|TRBJ2-4
CASSISGGAKNIQYF
>TRBV5-1|TRBJ2-1
CASSLGLAGGGEQFF
>TRBV11-2|TRBJ2-3
CASSLGRTVTDTQYF
>TRBV6-5|TRBJ1-2
CASTLTGNYGYTF
>TRBV30|TRBJ1-5
CAWTGGFNQPQHF
>TRBV7-2|TRBJ1-2
CASSEQGFYGYTF
>TRBV28|TRBJ1-4
CASSLSKLQGKLFF
>TRBV15|TRBJ1-2
CATSRQRTGNYGYTF
>TRBV19|TRBJ1-4
CASSINGGTGEELFF
>TRBV28|TRBJ1-3
CASYQYSGNTIYF
>TRBV5-1|TRBJ1-3
CASSLSPPSSGNTIYF
>TRBV30|TRBJ1-2
CAWSGQGSGRLYGYTF
>TRBV11-2|TRBJ2-7
CASSLDPSSYEQYF
>TRBV12-3/TRBV12-4|TRBJ2-5
CASSFEETQYF
>TRBV7-9|TRBJ1-4
CASSLGTGGEKLFF
>TRBV7-2|TRBJ1-1
CASSFTGIPEAFF
>TRBV6-2/TRBV6-3|TRBJ2-3
CASSYAGDTDTQYF
>TRBV2|TRBJ2-2
CASNREPGELFF
>TRBV24-1|TRBJ2-1
CATSDDLGLAGGPSSYNEQFF
>TRBV5-1|TRBJ2-7
CASPPAGGPEEQYF
>TRBV24-1|TRBJ2-1
CATSDWGTAGSYNEQFF
>TRBV7-9|TRBJ1-1
CASSLDGRGRRTEAFF
>TRBV3-1/TRBV3-2|TRBJ1-3
CASSQRQGARGNTIYF
>TRBV5-4|TRBJ2-5
CASSSPSETQYF
>TRBV12-1|TRBJ2-1
CASSVTLLAGGPAAKEQFF
>TRBV11-2|TRBJ1-4
CASSSRGGGREKLFF
>TRBV27|TRBJ2-7
CASSLGTSGGGQYF